A single count supports the clone carrying this T cell receptor beta chain. Its antigen is not identified. Genomic DNA from each subset was divided evenly over several immunoSEQ plates. Authors' methods: Junction-only sequences produced by ImmunoSEQ had no quality scores, so filtering differed. Profiling relied on immunoSEQ multiplex PCR, and the TCRdb table lists in-frame clones only, not all of them. That table furnishes V, J and clone size, whereas the DNA furnished D and trimming. This repertoire shows some 1.5 million clones, 95% to 99% found once; its top ten account for 0.4% to 0.45%. The data are from a study of shared clonotypes between healthy human individuals. Study results and caveats: The generation probabilities recorded for non-shared clonotypes fell below those of clonotypes shared by all four donors. In general, naive subsets displayed greater estimated richness than memory subsets did.

The CDR3 length is 13 residues. Between the trimmed V and J ends, which lost 2 bases and 6 bases, there was a span of 10 bases. Germline assignment: CDR1 WNHNN and CDR2 SYGVQD (reference sequence). This TCR was sampled from a man younger than 40 in good health. The gene calls are TRBV10-1 and TRBJ1-1, with a tentative D call TRBD1 (6 bases). Sequenced input: naive CD4+ T cells sorted from blood. The sample's subset: CD45RA+ positively selected. CDR3 protein: CASSERGDAEAFF. The CDR3 region has the DNA TGCGCCAGCAGTGAGAGGGGGGATGCTGAAGCTTTCTTT.